These 21 T cell receptor beta chains originate from one sample sequenced in a study of CD8 T cells in ankylosing spondylitis. TCRdb passed the 5' RACE reads through MiXCR, listing each CDR3 protein once. The sample carries about 700,000 distinct CDR3 sequences, 15% to 20% recorded once. General observations from the study: Made up of eight highly homologous variants, a TCR beta motif appeared characteristic of ankylosing spondylitis blood.

Their cognate antigens are unknown. Sequenced material: blood, either unsorted or a sorted T cell fraction (not recorded which). The origin of the receptors is a male donor with ankylosing spondylitis.

This chain uses TRBV9 with TRBJ2-7; D is possibly TRBD1 (5 bases). From germline, CDR1 is SGDLS and CDR2 YYNGEE. The CDR3 sequence is 16 residues long. The V and J ends lost 0 bases and 2 bases respectively, with 15 bases between them. The CDR3 here is CASSVGRADPTYEQYF. CDR3 sequence (DNA): TGTGCCAGCAGCGTAGGCAGGGCCGACCCCACCTACGAGCAGTACTTC.

The V and J genes are TRBV4-3 and TRBJ2-7, with D tentatively TRBD2 (6 bases). With 0 bases removed from V and 1 base from J, the gap between germline ends came to 13 bases. Germline CDR1 and CDR2: LGHNA and YSLEER. This CDR3 comprises 16 residues. CDR3 residues: CASSQDRSGASYEQYF. The CDR3 DNA reads TGCGCCAGCAGCCAAGATCGGTCGGGAGCTTCCTACGAGCAGTACTTC.

Written as DNA, the CDR3 is TGTGCCACCCGGATAGGTCGGGCTAGCGGAGACACAGATACGCAGTATTTT. It specifies CATRIGRASGDTDTQYF. The rearrangement joins TRBV24-1 to TRBJ2-3, with 7 bases matching TRBD2. This CDR3 has 17 amino acids. Germline assignment: CDR1 KGHDR and CDR2 SFDVKD. The ends lost 9 bases at V and 2 bases at J; junction bases unmatched: 16.

The V gene is TRBV20-1, the J gene TRBJ2-1, with 15 nucleotides matching TRBD2. Losses at the gene ends were 8 bases for V and 6 bases for J; bases not matched to a gene: 11. CDR1 and CDR2 (germline): DFQATT, SNEGSKA (reference sequence). CDR3 length equals 16 residues. CDR3 DNA sequence: TGCAGTCCCAGAGGGGGGGGACTAGCGGGAGGCAATGAGCAGTTCTTC. It specifies CSPRGGGLAGGNEQFF.

This clonotype was detected a few times. The rearrangement joins TRBV21-1 to TRBJ2-5; TRBD1, the D gene given by the table, was not confirmed from the DNA. TRBV21-1 is flagged as a pseudogene. The CDR3 is 15 residues long. This CDR3 reads CASSKSRGRGETQYF. The CDR3 DNA reads TGTGCCAGCAGCAAAAGCAGGGGGCGCGGGGAGACCCAGTACTTC.

The table lists this clonotype with a few counts. DNA for the CDR3: TGTGCCAGCAGTTTATACAGACAGGGGGCGACTGAAGCTTTCTTT. It encodes CASSLYRQGATEAFF. The V and J genes are TRBV27 and TRBJ1-1; 10 bases line up with TRBD1. J gave up 5 bases and V 1 base, and 4 bases lay outside the gene matches. Germline lookup yields CDR1 MNHEY and CDR2 SMNVEV (reference sequence). The CDR3 length is 15 residues.

This clonotype was picked up a small number of times. V gene TRBV4-1 combines with J gene TRBJ1-3; 7 nucleotides align to TRBD1. Trimming removed 2 bases from V and 0 bases from J; junction bases left unmatched: 7. This CDR3 comprises 17 residues. The germline V gene has CDR1 MGHRA and CDR2 YSYEKL. The CDR3 is CASSQWGDSSSGNTIYF. The CDR3 nucleotides are TGCGCCAGCAGCCAATGGGGGGACAGCAGCTCTGGAAACACCATATATTTT.

The chain joins TRBV11-2 to TRBJ2-1; D possibly corresponds to TRBD2 (7 bases). The V end was cut by 3 bases, the J end by 6 bases, with 12 bases between. This CDR3 is 14 amino acids long. Germline values: CDR1 SGHAT, CDR2 FQNNGV. CDR3 coding DNA: TGTGCCAGCAGCTTTGGGGGGGCTTCCAATGAGCAGTTCTTC. Residues: CASSFGGASNEQFF.

This chain links TRBV4-1 with TRBJ2-5; perhaps TRBD1 as D (6 bases). Germline-derived CDR1 and CDR2 are MGHRA and YSYEKL. Trimming shortened V by 4 bases and J by 5 bases, and 17 bases separated the two germline ends. The CDR3 is 15 amino acids. The CDR3: CASSPLRGEGETQYF. The CDR3 DNA is TGCGCCAGCAGCCCCCTCAGGGGTGAAGGGGAGACCCAGTACTTC.

J is TRBJ2-1 and V is TRBV28; 8 nucleotides match TRBD1. This CDR3 contains 14 residues. The V gene end was trimmed by 3 bases and the J gene end by 6 bases; junction bases not matched to a gene: 4. CDR1 MDHEN and CDR2 SYDVKM come from the germline V gene. CDR3 sequence: CASSFAGGGNEQFF. The DNA for the CDR3 is TGTGCCAGCAGTTTTGCAGGGGGCGGCAATGAGCAGTTCTTC.

This clonotype was seen only a few times. The V gene is TRBV5-1, the J gene TRBJ1-1; D is unclear. Between the trimmed V and J ends, which lost 0 bases and 0 bases, there was a span of 12 bases. The germline V gene has CDR1 SGHRS and CDR2 YFSETQ. The CDR3 is 16 amino acids. CDR3 sequence reads: CASSLAATSMNTEAFF. DNA for the CDR3: TGCGCCAGCAGCTTGGCCGCGACAAGCATGAACACTGAAGCTTTCTTT.

This clonotype was seen only a few times. The chain uses TRBV12-3 or TRBV12-4 and TRBJ1-1; D is undetermined. This CDR3 has 13 amino acids. Trimming cost V 7 bases and J 3 bases, with 12 bases left between them. In DNA, the CDR3 is TGTGCCAGCATCTCGATCGGAGACACTGAAGCTTTCTTT. Translation gives CASISIGDTEAFF.

This clonotype was counted many times. The chain joins TRBV5-1 to TRBJ2-7, with D possibly matching TRBD1 (6 bases). The CDR3 has 15 amino acids. V was shortened by 0 bases and J by 0 bases, with 10 bases between the two germline ends. Germline V CDR1 and CDR2: SGHRS, YFSETQ. This CDR3 reads CASSLGGTFSYEQYF. CDR3 sequence (DNA): TGCGCCAGCAGCTTGGGGGGGACATTCTCCTACGAGCAGTACTTC.

This chain uses TRBV5-1 with TRBJ2-3; tentative D call: TRBD1 (6 bases). The germline V gene encodes CDR1 SGHRS and CDR2 YFSETQ. This CDR3 is built from 13 residues. Trimming cost V 3 bases and J 2 bases, with 7 bases left between them. CDR3: CASSWTATDTQYF. The DNA for the CDR3 is TGCGCCAGCAGCTGGACAGCCACAGATACGCAGTATTTT.

The CDR3 region is CASSSGTFTNEKLFF. In DNA form, the CDR3 reads TGTGCCAGCAGCTCCGGGACTTTCACTAATGAAAAACTGTTTTTT. The rearrangement uses TRBV7-9 and TRBJ1-4; possible D gene TRBD1, 5 bases. CDR3 length: 15 residues. Germline V gene data show CDR1 as SEHNR and CDR2 as FQNEAQ (reference sequence). The germline V and J ends were trimmed by 4 bases and 2 bases, with 11 bases remaining between them.

This clonotype was recorded a few times. The chain uses TRBV29-1 and TRBJ2-2, with D perhaps being TRBD1 or TRBD2 (5 bases each). The ends were cut back, 6 bases at V and 0 bases at J, with 14 bases in the middle. Germline V lookup: CDR1 SQVTM, CDR2 ANQGSEA. The CDR3 has 15 residues. This chain's CDR3 is CSVLGTVSNTGELFF. CDR3 nucleotide sequence: TGCAGCGTACTTGGGACGGTATCGAACACCGGGGAGCTGTTTTTT.

This clonotype was found a few times. The gene calls are TRBV19 and TRBJ2-1; the match to TRBD2 covers 12 bases. Trimming at V came to 4 bases and at J to 9 bases, leaving 4 bases not matched to a gene. Germline-derived CDR1 and CDR2 are LNHDA and SQIVND (reference sequence). The CDR3 is made up of 14 amino acids. The CDR3 DNA reads TGTGCCAGTAGTACTAGCGGGGGGGCCACTGAGCAGTTCTTC. It codes for CASSTSGGATEQFF.

This clonotype was seen only a few times. This rearrangement joins TRBV20-1 to TRBJ2-1; D is perhaps TRBD2 (5 bases). The CDR3 spans 15 residues. Trimming took 1 base from V and 0 from J, leaving 10 bases between them. The germline V gene encodes CDR1 DFQATT and CDR2 SNEGSKA (reference sequence). The CDR3 sequence: CSARGGSSSYNEQFF. Here the CDR3 DNA reads TGCAGTGCTAGAGGCGGGTCTAGCTCCTACAATGAGCAGTTCTTC.

This clonotype was found many times. V gene TRBV10-3 combines with J gene TRBJ1-1; no definite D call. Trimming cost V 0 bases and J 10 bases, with 12 bases left between them. Per germline, CDR1 ENHRY and CDR2 SYGVKD. There are 13 residues in the CDR3. The DNA for the CDR3 is TGTGCCATCAGTGAGTCCTCCGCCTCCAGAGCTTTCTTT. It translates to CAISESSASRAFF.

J is TRBJ2-1 and V is TRBV12-3 or TRBV12-4; 9 positions match TRBD2. Germline trimming cut 7 bases from V and 5 bases from J; bases unmatched to any gene: 6. There are 14 residues in the CDR3. The CDR3: CASTRTSVNNEQFF. Here the CDR3 DNA reads TGTGCCAGCACACGGACTAGCGTGAACAATGAGCAGTTCTTC.

This clonotype was counted once. The chain recombines TRBV7-2 with TRBJ2-2; TRBD2 aligns across 7 bases. Germline V lookup: CDR1 SGHTA, CDR2 FQGNSA. The CDR3 runs to 16 residues. V lost 1 base, J lost 5 bases, and 7 bases stayed unmatched. The CDR3 DNA sequence: TGTGCCAGCAGCTTAGGTGGGAGGGCCCGTACCGGGGAGCTGTTTTTT. Protein product: CASSLGGRARTGELFF.